The 2 T cell receptor beta chains below come from one sample, sequenced in a study of control samples from healthy donors and cancer patients. Using immunoSEQ multiplex PCR, the repertoire was profiled, and TCRdb retains in-frame clones only, with some absent. Of about 150,000 clones detected, 93% appear once; the ten largest clones hold more than 2%. Sequencing input: blood. The source is a man aged 45-65 years in good health.

This clone has only a few counts. V gene TRBV6-5 combines with J gene TRBJ1-3; D not certain. V was trimmed by 6 bases and J by 0 bases, leaving 3 bases between them. This CDR3 contains 12 residues. Per germline, CDR1 MNHEY and CDR2 SVGAGI. CDR3 in amino acids: CASSVSGNTIYF. CDR3 in DNA: TGTGCCAGCAGCGTCTCTGGAAACACCATATATTTT.

The V call is TRBV5-1, the J call TRBJ1-1, with a possible D match to TRBD1 (5 bases). The CDR3 is made up of 13 amino acids. Per the germline V gene, CDR1 is SGHRS and CDR2 is YFSETQ. V was clipped by 0 bases and J by 4 bases, with 7 bases between them. In nucleotides, the CDR3 is TGCGCCAGCAGCTTGGGGGGCCCCACTGAAGCTTTCTTT. It encodes CASSLGGPTEAFF.